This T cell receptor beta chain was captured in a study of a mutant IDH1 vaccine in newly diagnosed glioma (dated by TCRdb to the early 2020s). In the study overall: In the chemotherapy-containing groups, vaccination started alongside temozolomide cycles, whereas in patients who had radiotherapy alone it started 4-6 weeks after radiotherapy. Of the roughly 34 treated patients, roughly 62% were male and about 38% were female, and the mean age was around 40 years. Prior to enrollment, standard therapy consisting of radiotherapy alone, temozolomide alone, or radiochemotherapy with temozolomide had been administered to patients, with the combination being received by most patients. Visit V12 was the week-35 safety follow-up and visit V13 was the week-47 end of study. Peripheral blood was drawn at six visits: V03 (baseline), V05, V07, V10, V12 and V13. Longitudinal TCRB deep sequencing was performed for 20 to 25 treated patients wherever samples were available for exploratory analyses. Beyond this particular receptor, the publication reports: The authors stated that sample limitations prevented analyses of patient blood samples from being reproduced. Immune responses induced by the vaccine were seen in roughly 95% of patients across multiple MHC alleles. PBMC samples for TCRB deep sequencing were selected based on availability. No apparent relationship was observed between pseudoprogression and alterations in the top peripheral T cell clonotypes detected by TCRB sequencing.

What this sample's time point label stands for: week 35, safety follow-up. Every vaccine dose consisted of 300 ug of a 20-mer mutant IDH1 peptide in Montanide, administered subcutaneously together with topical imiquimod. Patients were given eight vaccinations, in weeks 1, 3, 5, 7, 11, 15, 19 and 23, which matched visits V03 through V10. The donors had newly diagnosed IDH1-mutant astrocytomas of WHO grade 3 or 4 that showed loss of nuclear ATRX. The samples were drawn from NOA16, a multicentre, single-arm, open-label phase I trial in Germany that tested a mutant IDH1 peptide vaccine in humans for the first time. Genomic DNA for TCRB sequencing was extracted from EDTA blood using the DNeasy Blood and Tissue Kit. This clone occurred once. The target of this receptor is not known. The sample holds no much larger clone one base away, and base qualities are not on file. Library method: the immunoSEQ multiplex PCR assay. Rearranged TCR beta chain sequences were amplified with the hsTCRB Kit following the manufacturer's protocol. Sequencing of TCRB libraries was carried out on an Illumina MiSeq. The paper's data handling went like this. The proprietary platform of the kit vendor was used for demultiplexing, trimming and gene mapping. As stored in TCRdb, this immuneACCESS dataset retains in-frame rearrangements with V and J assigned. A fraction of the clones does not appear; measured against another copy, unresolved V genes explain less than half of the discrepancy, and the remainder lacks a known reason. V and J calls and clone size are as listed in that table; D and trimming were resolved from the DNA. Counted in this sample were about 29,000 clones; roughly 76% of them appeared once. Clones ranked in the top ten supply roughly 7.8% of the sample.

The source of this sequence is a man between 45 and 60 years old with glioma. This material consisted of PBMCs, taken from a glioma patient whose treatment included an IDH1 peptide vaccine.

DNA sequence: TGTGCCAGCAGCCCCTCATCCTCGGGAGAAGCTTTCTTT. Protein translation: CASSPSSSGEAFF. The rearrangement joined TRBV2 to TRBJ1-1; the D gene is not confidently resolved. The CDR3 spans 13 residues, from the cysteine through the phenylalanine. The DNA shown is the 39-base CDR3, in frame from base 1. The germline ends are 16 bases apart after V is trimmed by 6 bases and J by 8 bases. The germline V gene provides CDR1 SNHLY and CDR2 FYNNEI.